This TCR beta chain was sequenced for a study of T cell responses to AZD1222 COVID-19 vaccine. The CDR3 loop spans 13 amino acids. Germline CDR1 is SGHTA and CDR2 is FQGNSA. V was trimmed by 4 bases and J by 3 bases, leaving 10 bases between them. Details on this clone: What it binds is not known.

Whole-study findings and limits: Of the AZD1222 recipients, only 5 to 7 were seropositive at baseline. Donors in the cohort were predominantly white British and more often female, and clonal diversity was possibly underestimated.

This table comes from immunoSEQ multiplex PCR, and its TCRdb copy is limited to in-frame clones, with some not included. Among about 67,000 clones listed, 84% were seen once. The source material was peripheral blood, sampled on day 0 of AZD1222 vaccination. The receptor comes from an adult in good health. The V gene is TRBV7-2, the J gene TRBJ2-7; D is tentatively TRBD1 or TRBD2 (6 bases each). CDR3 in amino acids: CASSSQGLYEQYF. CDR3 DNA: TGTGCCAGCAGCTCACAGGGACTCTACGAGCAGTACTTC.